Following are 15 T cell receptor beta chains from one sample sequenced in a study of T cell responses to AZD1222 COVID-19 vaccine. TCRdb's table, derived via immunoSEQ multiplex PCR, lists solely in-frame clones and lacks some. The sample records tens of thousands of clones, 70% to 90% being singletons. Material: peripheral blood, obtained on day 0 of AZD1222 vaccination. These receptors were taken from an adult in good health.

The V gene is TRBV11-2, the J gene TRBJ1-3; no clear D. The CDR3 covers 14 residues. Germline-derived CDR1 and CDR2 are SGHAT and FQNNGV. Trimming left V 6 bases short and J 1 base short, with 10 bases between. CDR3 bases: TGTGCCAGCAGTCTTAGGGATTCTGGAAACACCATATATTTT. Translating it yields CASSLRDSGNTIYF.

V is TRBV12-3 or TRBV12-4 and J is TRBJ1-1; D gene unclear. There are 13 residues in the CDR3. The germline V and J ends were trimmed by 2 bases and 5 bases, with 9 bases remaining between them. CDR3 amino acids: CASSLRERTEAFF. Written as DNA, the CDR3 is TGTGCCAGCAGTTTAAGGGAAAGGACTGAAGCTTTCTTT.

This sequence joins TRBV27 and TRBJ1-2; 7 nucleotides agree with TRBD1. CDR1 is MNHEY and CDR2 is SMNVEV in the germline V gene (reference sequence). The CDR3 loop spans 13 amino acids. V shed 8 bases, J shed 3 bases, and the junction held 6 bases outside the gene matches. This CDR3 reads CASHRTGDYGYTF. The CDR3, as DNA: TGTGCCAGCCACCGCACAGGGGACTATGGCTACACCTTC.

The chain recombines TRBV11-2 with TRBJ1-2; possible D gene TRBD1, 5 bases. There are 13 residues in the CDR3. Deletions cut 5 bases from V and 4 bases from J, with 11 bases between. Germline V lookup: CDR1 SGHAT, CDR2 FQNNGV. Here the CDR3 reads CASSPGTAYGYTF. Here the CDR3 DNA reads TGTGCCAGCAGCCCAGGGACGGCCTATGGCTACACCTTC.

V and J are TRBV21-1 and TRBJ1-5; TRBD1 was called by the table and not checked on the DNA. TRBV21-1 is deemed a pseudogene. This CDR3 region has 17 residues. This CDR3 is CASSKDSTTASNQPQHF. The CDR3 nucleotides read TGTGCCAGCAGCAAAGATTCGACGACAGCTAGCAATCAGCCCCAGCATTTT.

The CDR3 sequence: CASSSWTGGDLYGYTF. Here the CDR3 DNA reads TGTGCCAGCAGTTCCTGGACAGGGGGCGACCTTTATGGCTACACCTTC. The V gene is TRBV27, the J gene TRBJ1-2; 11 bases line up with TRBD1. CDR3 length equals 16 residues. V was pared by 4 bases and J by 5 bases, with 9 bases of the junction left unmatched. CDR1 MNHEY and CDR2 SMNVEV come from the germline V gene (reference sequence).

The CDR3 reads CASTQDRANSPLHF. For the CDR3, the DNA is TGTGCCAGCACCCAGGACAGGGCAAACTCACCCCTCCACTTT. J is TRBJ1-6 and V is TRBV6-5; 8 bases align to TRBD1. In germline, CDR1 is MNHEY, CDR2 SVGAGI. The CDR3 is 14 residues long. V shed 7 bases, J shed 10 bases, and the junction held 9 bases outside the gene matches.

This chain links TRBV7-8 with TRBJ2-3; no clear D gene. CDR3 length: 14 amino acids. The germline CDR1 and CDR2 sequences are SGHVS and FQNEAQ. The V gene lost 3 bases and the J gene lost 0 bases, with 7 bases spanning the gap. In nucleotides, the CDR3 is TGTGCCAGCAGCTTCTCGCAAAGCACAGATACGCAGTATTTT. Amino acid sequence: CASSFSQSTDTQYF.

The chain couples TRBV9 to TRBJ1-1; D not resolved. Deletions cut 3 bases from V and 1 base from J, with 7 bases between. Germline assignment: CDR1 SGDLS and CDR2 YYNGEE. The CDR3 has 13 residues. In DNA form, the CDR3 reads TGTGCCAGCAGCGGCTCTGGGAACACTGAAGCTTTCTTT. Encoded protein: CASSGSGNTEAFF.

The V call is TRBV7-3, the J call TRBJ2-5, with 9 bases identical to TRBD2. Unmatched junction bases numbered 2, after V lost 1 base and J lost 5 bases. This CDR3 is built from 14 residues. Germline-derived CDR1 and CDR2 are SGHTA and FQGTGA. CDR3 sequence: CASSLRTSGETQYF. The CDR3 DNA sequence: TGTGCCAGCAGCTTAAGAACTAGCGGGGAGACCCAGTACTTC.

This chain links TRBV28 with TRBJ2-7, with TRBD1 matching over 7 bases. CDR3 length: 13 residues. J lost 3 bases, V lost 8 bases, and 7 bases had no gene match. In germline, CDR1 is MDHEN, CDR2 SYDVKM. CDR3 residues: CASGSGQSYEQYF. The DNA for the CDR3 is TGTGCCAGCGGATCGGGACAGAGCTACGAGCAGTACTTC.

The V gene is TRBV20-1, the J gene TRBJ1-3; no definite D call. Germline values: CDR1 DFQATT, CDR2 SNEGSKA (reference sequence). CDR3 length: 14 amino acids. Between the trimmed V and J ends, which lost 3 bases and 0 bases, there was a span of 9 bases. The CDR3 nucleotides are TGCAGTGCTAGTGGGGTTCACTCTGGAAACACCATATATTTT. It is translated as CSASGVHSGNTIYF.

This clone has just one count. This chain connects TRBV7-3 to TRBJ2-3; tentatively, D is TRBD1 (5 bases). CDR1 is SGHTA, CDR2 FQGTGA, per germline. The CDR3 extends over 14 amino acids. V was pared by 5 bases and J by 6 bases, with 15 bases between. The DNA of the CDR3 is TGTGCCAGCAGCCCAGTTGGGGCACGGGATACGCAGTATTTT. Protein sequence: CASSPVGARDTQYF.

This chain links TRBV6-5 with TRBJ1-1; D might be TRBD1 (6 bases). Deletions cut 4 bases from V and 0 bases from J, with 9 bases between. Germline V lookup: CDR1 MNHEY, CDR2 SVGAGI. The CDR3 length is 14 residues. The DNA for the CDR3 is TGTGCCAGCAGTTTACAGGGAATGAACACTGAAGCTTTCTTT. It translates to CASSLQGMNTEAFF.

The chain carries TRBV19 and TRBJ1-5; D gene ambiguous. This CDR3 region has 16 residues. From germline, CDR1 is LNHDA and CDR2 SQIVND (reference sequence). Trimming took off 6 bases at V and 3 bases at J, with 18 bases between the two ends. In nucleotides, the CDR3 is TGTGCCAGTAGGGCCCAAATCGTACGGATCAATCAGCCCCAGCATTTT. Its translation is CASRAQIVRINQPQHF.